This TCR beta chain was retrieved from a study of blood T cell repertoires in COVID-19. Looking at the study overall: The United States, Italy and Spain provided the acute and convalescent COVID-19 samples.

Original analysis: How many nucleated cells were present was estimated from reference gene primer amplification. Repertoires were generated with immunoSEQ multiplex PCR, while TCRdb's copy carries only in-frame clones and drops some. The V and J calls and clone size come from that table; D and trimming were worked out from the DNA. Counted here are some 80,000 clones, approximately 91% occurring once; the ten biggest clones make up 2.6%. Enrolled during active infection, Seattle patients were then followed longitudinally. Germline V gives CDR1 SEHNR, CDR2 FQNEAQ (reference sequence). The ends lost 5 bases at V and 2 bases at J; junction bases unmatched: 2. This CDR3 has 14 residues.

This chain uses TRBV7-9 with TRBJ2-1, with 8 bases fitting TRBD2. Sequences were obtained from peripheral blood. The sequence was collected from a man in his fifties or sixties with COVID-19, enrolled during active disease. The CDR3 sequence: CASSPREAYNEQFF. In DNA, the CDR3 is TGTGCCAGCAGCCCGCGGGAGGCCTACAATGAGCAGTTCTTC. The whole variable domain, filled in from reference TRBV7-9 and TRBJ2-1, reads DTGVSQNPRHKITKRGQNVTFRCDPISEHNRLYWYRQTLGQGPEFLTYFQNEAQLEKSRLLSDRFSAERPKGSFSTLEIQRTEQGDSAMYLCASSPREAYNEQFFGPGTRLTVL.